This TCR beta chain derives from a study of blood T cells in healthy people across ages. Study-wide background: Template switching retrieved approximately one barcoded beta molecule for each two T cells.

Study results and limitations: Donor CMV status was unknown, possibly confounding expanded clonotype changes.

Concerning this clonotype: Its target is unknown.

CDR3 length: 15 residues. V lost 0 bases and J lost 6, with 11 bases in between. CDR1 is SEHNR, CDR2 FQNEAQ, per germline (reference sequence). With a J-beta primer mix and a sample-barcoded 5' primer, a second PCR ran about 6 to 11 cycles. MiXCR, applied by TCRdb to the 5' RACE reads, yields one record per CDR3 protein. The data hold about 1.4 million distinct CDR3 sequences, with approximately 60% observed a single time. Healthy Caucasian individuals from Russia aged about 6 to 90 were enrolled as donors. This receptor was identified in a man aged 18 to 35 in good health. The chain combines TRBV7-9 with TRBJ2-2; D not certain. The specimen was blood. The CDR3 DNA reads TGTGCCAGCAGCTTAGCGCGAACTGCCCCCGGGGAGCTGTTTTTT. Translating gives CASSLARTAPGELFF.